Sequencing of this T cell receptor (beta chain) was carried out in a study of blood T cell repertoires in COVID-19. In the source study's methods: Nucleated cell counts were estimated from reference gene primer amplification. The protocol was immunoSEQ multiplex PCR, while the TCRdb copy is restricted to in-frame clones and leaves out a portion. The DNA was the basis for D and trimming; V, J and clone size are from that table. Among about 62,000 clones listed, just under 95% were seen once. The CDR3 extends over 11 amino acids. Germline-derived CDR1 and CDR2 are ENHRY and SYGVKD. V dropped 4 bases and J dropped 4 bases, with 4 bases sitting between them.

The V and J genes are TRBV10-3 and TRBJ2-5; unclear D gene. The clonotype originates from a human donor in a cohort sampled during active COVID-19. Material for sequencing was peripheral blood. The CDR3 is CAISGGETQYF. In DNA, the CDR3 is TGTGCCATCAGTGGCGGAGAGACCCAGTACTTC.